This TCR beta chain comes out of a study of blood T cell repertoires in COVID-19. Turning to the study itself: Acute and convalescent COVID-19 samples came from the United States, Italy and Spain. The analysed material was cDNA or gDNA that came from T cells, B-cell-depleted T cells, or PBMCs.

Per the original methods: Nucleated cell counts were estimated from reference gene primer amplification. TCRdb's copy holds only in-frame clones and misses some; the assay was immunoSEQ multiplex PCR. The D gene and trimming were derived from the DNA, and the V and J assignments and clone size from that table. The sample carries around 72,000 clones, over 80% recorded once. The CDR3 totals 14 residues. The trim removed 6 bases at V and 7 bases at J, leaving 6 bases unmatched. In germline, CDR1 is SGHAT, CDR2 FQNNGV. V gene TRBV11-2 combines with J gene TRBJ2-2, with 9 positions matching TRBD1. Sequenced input: peripheral blood. This receptor was obtained from a human donor in a cohort sampled during active COVID-19. Written as DNA, the CDR3 is TGTGCCAGCAGGGTACAGGGGGCTTACGGGGAGCTGTTTTTT. It specifies CASRVQGAYGELFF.